The rows below give T cell receptor beta chains drawn from one sample of a study of cytomegalovirus exposure and HLA in healthy donors. This table comes from immunoSEQ multiplex PCR, and its TCRdb copy is limited to in-frame clones, with some not included. The profile shows about 140,000 clones, roughly 80% of them singletons. The material sequenced was PBMCs. The receptors were gathered from a man aged 40-50 years in good health and CMV-seronegative. CDR3s include the opening cysteine and the closing phenylalanine or tryptophan. D genes are given only for firm matches. The size field is filled for only some rows; it gives once, few, many or a size class.

j_call d_call v_call clone_size cdr3_aa cdr3_nt
TRBJ2-2 TRBD2 TRBV7-2 once CASSLSGGAPGELFF TGTGCCAGCAGCCTGAGCGGGGGGGCACCCGGGGAGCTGTTTTTT
TRBJ1-1 TRBD1 TRBV28 . CASSSGTGFSEAFF TGTGCCAGCAGTTCCGGGACAGGGTTCTCTGAAGCTTTCTTT
TRBJ1-1 . TRBV4-3 . CASSVSLGGGNTEAFF TGCGCCAGCAGCGTATCACTCGGGGGGGGAAACACTGAAGCTTTCTTT
TRBJ2-5 TRBD2 TRBV9 . CASSVGTSGGGGETQYF TGTGCCAGCAGCGTAGGGACTAGCGGGGGGGGAGGAGAGACCCAGTACTTC
TRBJ2-6 . TRBV4-3 . CASSQRQSRGANVLTF TGCGCCAGCAGCCAAAGACAGTCCAGGGGGGCCAACGTCCTGACTTTC
TRBJ2-2 TRBD2 TRBV5-1 . CASSLERGKTGELFF TGCGCCAGCAGCTTGGAGCGGGGGAAAACCGGGGAGCTGTTTTTT
TRBJ1-1 . TRBV18 . CASSSGGDTEAFF TGTGCCAGCTCATCCGGGGGGGACACTGAAGCTTTCTTT
TRBJ2-5 TRBD2 TRBV9 . CASSGGLAGGWETQYF TGTGCCAGCAGCGGCGGACTAGCGGGGGGTTGGGAGACCCAGTACTTC
TRBJ2-2 TRBD2 TRBV7-3 . CASSPSGGNTGELFF TGTGCCAGCAGCCCTAGCGGGGGGAACACCGGGGAGCTGTTTTTT
TRBJ2-1 . TRBV5-4 . CASSSQDSSSLQFF TGTGCCAGCAGCTCCCAGGACAGTAGTTCGCTTCAGTTCTTC
TRBJ2-1 . TRBV5-1 few CASSLSPFYNEQFF TGCGCCAGCAGCTTGTCCCCCTTCTACAATGAGCAGTTCTTC
TRBJ2-1 . TRBV6-1 . CASSEVAGRGGSYNEQFF TGTGCCAGCAGTGAAGTCGCAGGACGAGGAGGCTCCTACAATGAGCAGTTCTTC
TRBJ1-5 TRBD1 TRBV6-1 few CASRPETGAQPQHF TGTGCCAGCAGACCCGAGACAGGGGCCCAGCCCCAGCATTTT
TRBJ1-5 . TRBV4-1 few CASSQFVSNQPQHF TGCGCCAGCAGCCAATTCGTTAGCAATCAGCCCCAGCATTTT
TRBJ2-7 TRBD1 TRBV5-4 few CASSPRQGALGEQYF TGTGCCAGCAGCCCTCGACAGGGGGCGTTAGGAGAGCAGTACTTC
TRBJ2-7 TRBD1 TRBV19 . CASSPGQGLKQYF TGTGCCAGTAGTCCCGGACAGGGTCTCAAGCAGTACTTC
TRBJ2-2 TRBD2 TRBV7-7 . CAGGDRSTGELFF TGTGCCGGGGGGGATAGGAGCACCGGGGAGCTGTTTTTT
TRBJ1-4 TRBD1 TRBV5-7 . CASTAGQGRRSEKLFF TGTGCCAGCACCGCGGGACAGGGGCGGAGAAGTGAAAAACTGTTTTTT
TRBJ1-2 TRBD1 TRBV18 . CASSPSLLTGGASSYGYTF TGTGCCAGCTCACCCTCCCTTCTGACAGGGGGCGCGAGTTCCTATGGCTACACCTTC
TRBJ2-7 TRBD1 TRBV5-1 . CASSLGPGGDEQYF TGCGCCAGCAGCTTGGGCCCAGGGGGCGACGAGCAGTACTTC
TRBJ1-2 . TRBV10-3 . CATGHNLYGYTF TGTGCCACGGGACATAATTTATATGGCTACACCTTC
TRBJ2-1 TRBD2 TRBV30 . CAWTAGVSYNEQFF TGTGCCTGGACTGCGGGGGTGTCCTACAATGAGCAGTTCTTC
TRBJ1-5 TRBD1 TRBV2 many CASSADRDRTTF TGTGCCAGCAGCGCTGACCGGGACAGGACTACATTT
TRBJ1-2 . TRBV19 . CASSDTAGVGGYTF TGTGCCAGTAGCGACACAGCAGGGGTTGGTGGCTACACCTTC
TRBJ2-7 TRBD1 TRBV2 . CASSGRDRAYEQYF TGTGCCAGCAGTGGCCGGGACAGGGCCTACGAGCAGTACTTC
TRBJ2-7 TRBD2 TRBV15 . CATSRKRLAGAPYEQYF TGTGCCACCAGCAGAAAACGACTAGCGGGAGCACCCTACGAGCAGTACTTC
TRBJ1-3 . TRBV9 . CASSAVGGGNTIYF TGTGCCAGCAGCGCCGTAGGGGGTGGAAACACCATATATTTT
TRBJ2-1 TRBD2 TRBV7-3 . CASTPGLASGEQFF TGTGCCAGTACCCCGGGACTAGCCTCGGGAGAGCAGTTCTTC
TRBJ1-1 TRBD1 TRBV7-9 . CASSPGFRDRDMNTEAFF TGTGCCAGCAGCCCAGGCTTCCGGGACAGGGACATGAACACTGAAGCTTTCTTT
TRBJ1-2 TRBD1 TRBV29-1 . CSVGETGAFYGYTF TGCAGCGTTGGAGAGACAGGGGCCTTCTATGGCTACACCTTC
TRBJ2-2 . TRBV28 . CASSYPGHANTGELFF TGTGCCAGCAGCTATCCGGGACATGCGAACACCGGGGAGCTGTTTTTT
TRBJ2-1 TRBD2 TRBV9 . CASSDGSGRSSYNEQFF TGTGCCAGCAGCGACGGGAGCGGGAGAAGCTCCTACAATGAGCAGTTCTTC
TRBJ2-7 TRBD1 TRBV6-5 . CASSPTGTYEQYF TGTGCCAGCAGCCCGACAGGGACCTACGAGCAGTACTTC
TRBJ2-5 . TRBV5-4 . CASSLAANGAQYF TGTGCCAGCAGCTTGGCTGCCAACGGGGCCCAGTACTTC
TRBJ2-5 . TRBV7-8 . CASSLAGLGPRQETQYF TGTGCCAGCAGCTTAGCTGGGTTGGGTCCCAGGCAAGAGACCCAGTACTTC
TRBJ1-1 . TRBV6-1 . CASSKDIQNTEAFF TGTGCCAGCAGCAAGGACATACAGAACACTGAAGCTTTCTTT
TRBJ2-7 . TRBV5-4 . CASSFSGQTYEQYF TGTGCCAGCAGCTTTTCAGGACAGACCTACGAGCAGTACTTC
TRBJ1-2 TRBD1 TRBV27 . CASSLHGTGGAGYGYTF TGTGCCAGCAGTTTACACGGGACAGGGGGCGCGGGCTATGGCTACACCTTC
TRBJ2-7 . TRBV5-6 . CASSWGQGNSYEQYF TGTGCCAGCAGCTGGGGGCAAGGGAACTCCTACGAGCAGTACTTC
TRBJ2-5 TRBD2 TRBV4-3 . CASSPSPAGGNQETQYF TGCGCCAGCAGCCCCTCCCCCGCGGGGGGGAACCAAGAGACCCAGTACTTC
TRBJ1-5 TRBD1 TRBV7-9 . CASSLSGGGQPQHF TGTGCCAGCAGCTTATCAGGGGGAGGACAGCCCCAGCATTTT
TRBJ1-4 TRBD1 TRBV18 . CASSRDRENEKLFF TGTGCCAGCTCCAGGGACAGGGAGAATGAAAAACTGTTTTTT
TRBJ1-2 TRBD1 TRBV6-5 . CASSRTGLQYGYTF TGTGCCAGCAGCCGGACAGGACTCCAGTATGGCTACACCTTC
TRBJ1-6 TRBD1 TRBV18 . CASSPGQGAGNSPLHF TGTGCCAGCTCACCGGGGCAGGGGGCCGGGAATTCACCCCTCCACTTT
TRBJ2-7 . TRBV18 . CASSLIGYEQYF TGTGCCAGCTCACTGATCGGCTACGAGCAGTACTTC
TRBJ1-5 . TRBV19 . CASSIRRGDQPQHF TGTGCCAGTAGTATAAGGAGGGGAGATCAGCCCCAGCATTTT
TRBJ2-7 . TRBV6-1 . CATDRGGIYEQYF TGTGCCACCGACCGAGGGGGAATCTACGAGCAGTACTTC
TRBJ1-5 TRBD1 TRBV7-3 . CASSFTGGNNQPQHF TGTGCCAGCAGCTTCACAGGGGGCAACAATCAGCCCCAGCATTTT
TRBJ2-2 . TRBV7-3 . CASSSTRGTGELFF TGTGCCAGCAGCTCGACCAGGGGCACCGGGGAGCTGTTTTTT
TRBJ2-5 . TRBV5-1 few CASSLAGGRLGETQYF TGCGCCAGCAGCCTAGCCGGGGGGCGACTGGGAGAGACCCAGTACTTC
TRBJ1-5 . TRBV5-5 . CASSFAPGPSGQPQHF TGTGCCAGCAGCTTCGCCCCAGGGCCCTCGGGTCAGCCCCAGCATTTT
TRBJ2-5 . TRBV19 . CASSLRFQETQYF TGTGCCAGTAGTCTGCGGTTCCAAGAGACCCAGTACTTC
TRBJ1-2 . TRBV2 . CASRLGRGNYGYTF TGTGCCAGCAGGCTGGGGAGGGGGAACTATGGCTACACCTTC
TRBJ1-6 . TRBV19 once CASSRRQPERRGSPLHF TGTGCCAGTAGTCGTCGACAGCCCGAGCGTAGAGGTTCACCCCTCCACTTT
TRBJ1-2 . TRBV5-1 . CASSPSQGISGYTF TGCGCCAGCAGCCCCTCACAGGGAATTAGTGGCTACACCTTC
TRBJ1-2 . TRBV9 . CASSVVPGTNYGYTF TGTGCCAGCAGCGTAGTCCCGGGGACTAACTATGGCTACACCTTC
TRBJ2-3 TRBD1 TRBV6-6 few CASSFMTGGTDTQYF TGTGCCAGCAGTTTCATGACAGGGGGAACAGATACGCAGTATTTT
TRBJ2-7 TRBD1 TRBV9 . CASSGTGGEQYF TGTGCCAGCAGCGGTACAGGGGGAGAGCAGTACTTC
TRBJ2-6 . TRBV5-1 . CASSLAEHSGANVLTF TGCGCCAGCAGCTTGGCCGAGCACTCTGGGGCCAACGTCCTGACTTTC